What follows are 10 T cell receptor beta chains derived from one specimen sequenced in a study of blood T cells in healthy people across ages. Next came a second PCR, run for about 7 to 12 cycles, which used a sample-barcoded 5' primer along with a J-beta primer mix. TCRdb passed the 5' RACE reads through MiXCR, listing each CDR3 protein once. This table holds 920,000 or so distinct CDR3 sequences, 35% to 50% found once. The sample consisted of blood. All receptors come from a woman in her sixties or seventies in good health.

This clonotype appeared a single time. The chain employs TRBV3-1 and TRBJ2-1; D gene ambiguous. The J call may be incorrect, as the DNA end agrees better with TRBJ2-7. This CDR3 comprises 14 residues. The V gene's germline CDR1 is LGHDT and CDR2 YNNKEL (reference sequence). The CDR3 is CASSQDRLGNEQYF. Here the CDR3 DNA reads TGTGCCAGCAGCCAAGATAGGCTGGGGAATGAGCAGTACTTC.

This chain joins TRBV5-1 and TRBJ2-1; 7 bases match TRBD1. The CDR3 extends over 17 amino acids. Unmatched junction bases numbered 11, after V lost 0 bases and J lost 5 bases. In germline, CDR1 is SGHRS, CDR2 YFSETQ. The CDR3 nucleotides are TGCGCCAGCAGCTTGGGTATTCGGACAGGCATCAACAATGAGCAGTTCTTC. Its translation: CASSLGIRTGINNEQFF.

The V and J genes are TRBV15 and TRBJ2-7; TRBD2 agrees at 7 bases. There are 16 residues in the CDR3. The germline V gene has CDR1 LNHNV and CDR2 YYDKDF (reference sequence). Germline trimming cut 0 bases from V and 5 bases from J; bases unmatched to any gene: 10. CDR3 nucleotide sequence: TGTGCCACCAGCAGAGATCACTCGGCGGGGGAGAACGAGCAGTACTTC. It translates to CATSRDHSAGENEQYF.

Comment on this clonotype: A read error may produce the germline difference seen at one junction end. V and J are TRBV7-9 and TRBJ2-1, with TRBD1 identical over 7 bases. This CDR3 has 14 amino acids. The germline gives CDR1 SEHNR, CDR2 FQNEAQ (reference sequence). CDR3 coding DNA: TGTGCCTGCAGCCCCCCCACAGGGGTCAATGAGCAGTTCTTC. As protein: CACSPPTGVNEQFF.

This clonotype was counted only a few times. CDR3 sequence reads: CASSQAGTGAATQYF. In nucleotides, the CDR3 is TGTGCCAGCAGCCAAGCCGGGACAGGAGCGGCGACCCAGTACTTC. The chain combines TRBV14 with TRBJ2-5; 8 positions match TRBD1. Germline loops: CDR1 SGHDN, CDR2 FVKESK. CDR3 length: 15 amino acids. Unmatched junction bases numbered 8, after V lost 1 base and J lost 7 bases.

The chain recombines TRBV7-2 with TRBJ1-5, with 8 bases matching TRBD1. Germline V lookup: CDR1 SGHTA, CDR2 FQGNSA. J lost 1 base, V lost 4 bases, and 6 bases had no gene match. The CDR3 runs to 16 residues. CDR3 coding DNA: TGTGCCAGCAGCTCACAGGGGGGGGAAAGCAATCAGCCCCAGCATTTT. Its translation is CASSSQGGESNQPQHF.

This clonotype has only a few counts. The V gene is TRBV6-1, the J gene TRBJ2-3; TRBD2 matches at 8 bases. Unmatched junction bases numbered 13, after V lost 6 bases and J lost 2 bases. CDR3 length: 17 residues. CDR1 is MNHNS, CDR2 SASEGT, per germline. The CDR3 sequence is CASSPGGRALATDTQYF. DNA of the CDR3: TGTGCCAGCAGCCCGGGGGGGAGGGCCCTCGCCACAGATACGCAGTATTTT.

This clonotype was observed once. The junction does not match germline at one end; this may be a read error. The chain employs TRBV25-1 and TRBJ2-4; 8 bases match TRBD1. The CDR3 extends over 13 amino acids. The V gene's germline CDR1 is MGHDK and CDR2 SYGVNS. CDR3 sequence (DNA): TGTGCCAACAGTGAACAGGGGGTAGACATTCAGTACTTC. It translates to CANSEQGVDIQYF. The full variable domain, in which reference TRBV25-1 and TRBJ2-4 provide the parts outside the CDR3, is EADIYQTPRYLVIGTGKKITLECSQTMGHDKMYWYQQDPGMELHLIHYSYGVNSTEKGDLSSESTVSRIRTEHFPLTLESARPSHTSQYLCANSEQGVDIQYFGAGTRLSVL.

This chain joins TRBV20-1 and TRBJ2-1; D might be TRBD2 (5 bases). Per the germline V gene, CDR1 is DFQATT and CDR2 is SNEGSKA (reference sequence). The CDR3 is made up of 15 amino acids. Between the trimmed V and J ends, which lost 1 base and 2 bases, there was a span of 12 bases. CDR3 sequence: CSARVGTSAYNEQFF. CDR3 DNA: TGCAGTGCTAGAGTTGGTACTAGTGCCTACAATGAGCAGTTCTTC.

This sequence joins TRBV15 and TRBJ2-5, with a tentative D call TRBD2 (6 bases). This CDR3 comprises 15 residues. CDR1 is LNHNV and CDR2 is YYDKDF in the germline V gene (reference sequence). V gave up 0 bases and J gave up 4 bases, with 12 bases separating them. The CDR3 nucleotides are TGTGCCACCAGCAGAGATCTCACTAGCTCAGAGACCCAGTACTTC. Protein: CATSRDLTSSETQYF. The whole variable domain, filled in from reference TRBV15 and TRBJ2-5, reads DAMVIQNPRYQVTQFGKPVTLSCSQTLNHNVMYWYQQKSSQAPKLLFHYYDKDFNNEADTPDNFQSRRPNTSFCFLDIRSPGLGDTAMYLCATSRDLTSSETQYFGPGTRLLVL.